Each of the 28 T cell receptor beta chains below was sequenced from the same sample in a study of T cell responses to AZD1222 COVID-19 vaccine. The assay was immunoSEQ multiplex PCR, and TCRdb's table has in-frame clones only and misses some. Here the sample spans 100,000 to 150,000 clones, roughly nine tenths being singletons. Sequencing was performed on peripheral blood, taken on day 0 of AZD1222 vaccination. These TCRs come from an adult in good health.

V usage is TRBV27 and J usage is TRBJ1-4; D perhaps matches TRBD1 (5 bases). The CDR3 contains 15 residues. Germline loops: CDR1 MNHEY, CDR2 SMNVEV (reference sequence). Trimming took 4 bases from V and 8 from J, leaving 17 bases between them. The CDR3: CASSSLGPSWEKLFF. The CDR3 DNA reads TGTGCCAGCAGTTCCCTGGGGCCAAGTTGGGAAAAACTGTTTTTT.

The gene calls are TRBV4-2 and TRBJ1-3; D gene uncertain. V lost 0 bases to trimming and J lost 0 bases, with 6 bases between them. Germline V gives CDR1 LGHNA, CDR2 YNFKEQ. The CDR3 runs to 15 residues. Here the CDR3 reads CASSQDSSSGNTIYF. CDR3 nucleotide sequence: TGTGCCAGCAGCCAAGATAGCAGCTCTGGAAACACCATATATTTT.

The CDR3 sequence: CASSLGHRTANYGYTF. CDR3 nucleotide sequence: TGCGCCAGCAGCTTGGGACACCGGACCGCTAACTATGGCTACACCTTC. The rearrangement uses TRBV5-1 and TRBJ1-2; D gene ambiguous. CDR3 size: 16 residues. In germline, CDR1 is SGHRS, CDR2 YFSETQ. V was shortened by 0 bases and J by 0 bases, with 12 bases between the two germline ends.

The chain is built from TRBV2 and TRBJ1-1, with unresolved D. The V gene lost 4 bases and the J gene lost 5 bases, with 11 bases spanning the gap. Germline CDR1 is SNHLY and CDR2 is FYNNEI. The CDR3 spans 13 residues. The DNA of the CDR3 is TGTGCCAGCAGTGGAGGACTTCTGACTGAAGCTTTCTTT. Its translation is CASSGGLLTEAFF.

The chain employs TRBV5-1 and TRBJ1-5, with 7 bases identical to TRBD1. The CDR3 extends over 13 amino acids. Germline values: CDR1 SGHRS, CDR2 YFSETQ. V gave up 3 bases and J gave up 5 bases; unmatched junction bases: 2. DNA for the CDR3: TGCGCCAGCAGCTCGGACAGGCATCAGCCCCAGCATTTT. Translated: CASSSDRHQPQHF.

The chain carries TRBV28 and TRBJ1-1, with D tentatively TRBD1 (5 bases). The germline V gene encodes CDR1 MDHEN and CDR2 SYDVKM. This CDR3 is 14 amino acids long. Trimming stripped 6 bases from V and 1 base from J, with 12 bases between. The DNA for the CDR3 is TGTGCCAGCAGCCCGCATGGGGGGAACACTGAAGCTTTCTTT. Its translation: CASSPHGGNTEAFF.

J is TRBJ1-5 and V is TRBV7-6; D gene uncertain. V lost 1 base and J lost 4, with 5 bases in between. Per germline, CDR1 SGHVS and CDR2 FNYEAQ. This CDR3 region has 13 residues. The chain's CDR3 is CASSLGVNQPQHF. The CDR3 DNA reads TGTGCCAGCAGCTTAGGAGTGAATCAGCCCCAGCATTTT.

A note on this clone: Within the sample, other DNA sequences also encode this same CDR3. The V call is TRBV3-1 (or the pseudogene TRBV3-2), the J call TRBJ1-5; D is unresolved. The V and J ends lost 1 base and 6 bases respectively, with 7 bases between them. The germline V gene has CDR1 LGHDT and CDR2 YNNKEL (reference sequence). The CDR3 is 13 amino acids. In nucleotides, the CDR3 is TGTGCCAGCAGCCAAGCACTCGGTCAGCCCCAGCATTTT. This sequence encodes CASSQALGQPQHF.

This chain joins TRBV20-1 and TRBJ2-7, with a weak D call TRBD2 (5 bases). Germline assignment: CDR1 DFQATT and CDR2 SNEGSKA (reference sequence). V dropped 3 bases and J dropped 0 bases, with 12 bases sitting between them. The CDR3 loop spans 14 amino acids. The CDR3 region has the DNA TGCAGTGCTAGTGGAGGTAGAAGCTCCTACGAGCAGTACTTC. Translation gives CSASGGRSSYEQYF.

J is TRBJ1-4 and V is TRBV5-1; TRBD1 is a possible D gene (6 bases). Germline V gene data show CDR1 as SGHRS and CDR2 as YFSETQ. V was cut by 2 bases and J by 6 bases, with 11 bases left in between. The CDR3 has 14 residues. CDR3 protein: CASSLQGKDEKLFF. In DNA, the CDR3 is TGCGCCAGCAGCTTACAGGGAAAGGATGAAAAACTGTTTTTT. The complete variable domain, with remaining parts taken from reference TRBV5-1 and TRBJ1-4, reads KAGVTQTPRYLIKTRGQQVTLSCSPISGHRSVSWYQQTPGQGLQFLFEYFSETQRNKGNFPGRFSGRQFSNSRSEMNVSTLELGDSALYLCASSLQGKDEKLFFGSGTQLSVL.

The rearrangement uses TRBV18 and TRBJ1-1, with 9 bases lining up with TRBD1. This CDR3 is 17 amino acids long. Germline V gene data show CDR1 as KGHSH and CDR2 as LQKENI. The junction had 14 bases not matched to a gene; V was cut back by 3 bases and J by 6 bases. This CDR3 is CASSPVRTGARRAEAFF. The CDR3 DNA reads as TGTGCCAGCTCACCTGTTCGGACAGGGGCTCGCAGGGCTGAAGCTTTCTTT. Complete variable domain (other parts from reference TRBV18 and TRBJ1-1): NAGVMQNPRHLVRRRGQEARLRCSPMKGHSHVYWYRQLPEEGLKFMVYLQKENIIDESGMPKERFSAEFPKEGPSILRIQQVVRGDSAAYFCASSPVRTGARRAEAFFGQGTRLTVV.

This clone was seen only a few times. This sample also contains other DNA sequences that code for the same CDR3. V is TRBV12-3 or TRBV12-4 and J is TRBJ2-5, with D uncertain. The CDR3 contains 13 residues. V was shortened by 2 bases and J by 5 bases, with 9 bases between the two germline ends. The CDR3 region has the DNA TGTGCCAGCAGTTTAAGTGGGGTGGAGACCCAGTACTTC. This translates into CASSLSGVETQYF.

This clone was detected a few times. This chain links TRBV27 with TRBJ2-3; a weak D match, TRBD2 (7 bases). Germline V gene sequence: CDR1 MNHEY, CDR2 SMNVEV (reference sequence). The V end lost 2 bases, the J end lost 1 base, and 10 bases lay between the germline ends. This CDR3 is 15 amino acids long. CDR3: CASSLRGARTDTQYF. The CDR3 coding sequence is TGTGCCAGCAGTTTACGGGGGGCCCGCACAGATACGCAGTATTTT.

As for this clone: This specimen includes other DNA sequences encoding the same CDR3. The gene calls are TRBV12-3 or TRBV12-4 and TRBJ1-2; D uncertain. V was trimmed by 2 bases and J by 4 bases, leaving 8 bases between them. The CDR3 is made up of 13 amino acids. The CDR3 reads CASSLSGLYGYTF. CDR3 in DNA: TGTGCCAGCAGTTTATCAGGTCTCTATGGCTACACCTTC.

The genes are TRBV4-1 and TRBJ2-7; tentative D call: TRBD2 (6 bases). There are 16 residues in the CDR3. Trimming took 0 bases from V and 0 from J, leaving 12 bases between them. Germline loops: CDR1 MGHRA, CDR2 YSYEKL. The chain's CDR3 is CASSQEPHGSSYEQYF. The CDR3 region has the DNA TGCGCCAGCAGCCAAGAACCCCACGGGAGCTCCTACGAGCAGTACTTC.

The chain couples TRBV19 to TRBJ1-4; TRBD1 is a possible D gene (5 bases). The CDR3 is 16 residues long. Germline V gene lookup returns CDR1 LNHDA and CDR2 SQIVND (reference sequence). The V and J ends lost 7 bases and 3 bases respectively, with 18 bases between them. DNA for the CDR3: TGTGCCAGTAAGGGGACGGGGGGTTTCGCTAATGAAAAACTGTTTTTT. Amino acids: CASKGTGGFANEKLFF.

CDR3 sequence reads: CASSFFGGGSPLHF. CDR3 coding DNA: TGTGCCAGCAGCTTTTTTGGGGGAGGATCACCCCTCCACTTT. The J gene is TRBJ1-6, the V gene TRBV5-4; the D gene is possibly TRBD1 (5 bases). Germline CDR1 and CDR2: SGHNT and YYREEE (reference sequence). The V gene lost 2 bases and the J gene lost 10 bases, with 13 bases spanning the gap. The CDR3 runs 14 residues.

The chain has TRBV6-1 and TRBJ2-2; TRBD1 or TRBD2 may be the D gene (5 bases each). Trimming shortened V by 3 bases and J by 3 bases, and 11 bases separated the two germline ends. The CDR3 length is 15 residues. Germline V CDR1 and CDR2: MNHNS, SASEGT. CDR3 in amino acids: CASSEGVAYTGELFF. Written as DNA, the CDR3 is TGTGCCAGCAGTGAGGGGGTAGCGTACACCGGGGAGCTGTTTTTT.

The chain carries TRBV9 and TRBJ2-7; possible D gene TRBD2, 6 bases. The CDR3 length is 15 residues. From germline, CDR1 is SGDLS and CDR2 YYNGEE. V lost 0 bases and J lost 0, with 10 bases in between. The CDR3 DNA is TGTGCCAGCAGCGTAGCGCGGGATCCCTCCTACGAGCAGTACTTC. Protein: CASSVARDPSYEQYF.

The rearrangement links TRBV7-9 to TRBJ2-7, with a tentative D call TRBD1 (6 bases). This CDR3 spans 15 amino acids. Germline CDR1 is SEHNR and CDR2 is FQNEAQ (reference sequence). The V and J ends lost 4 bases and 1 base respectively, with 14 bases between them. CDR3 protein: CASSSLGQGSYEQYF. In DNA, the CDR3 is TGTGCCAGCAGCTCCCTTGGGCAGGGGTCCTACGAGCAGTACTTC.

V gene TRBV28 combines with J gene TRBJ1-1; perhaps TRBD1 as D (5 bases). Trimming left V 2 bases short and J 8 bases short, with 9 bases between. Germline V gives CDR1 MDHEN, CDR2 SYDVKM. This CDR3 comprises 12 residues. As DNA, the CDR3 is TGTGCCAGCAGTTTAGGACAATTCGAAGCTTTCTTT. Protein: CASSLGQFEAFF.

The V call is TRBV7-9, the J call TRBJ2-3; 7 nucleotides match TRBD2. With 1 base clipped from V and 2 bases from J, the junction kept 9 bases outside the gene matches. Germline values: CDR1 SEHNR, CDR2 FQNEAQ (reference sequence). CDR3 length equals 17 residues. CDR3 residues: CASSLGDYNRATDTQYF. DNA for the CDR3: TGTGCCAGCAGCTTAGGGGACTACAACAGAGCCACAGATACGCAGTATTTT.

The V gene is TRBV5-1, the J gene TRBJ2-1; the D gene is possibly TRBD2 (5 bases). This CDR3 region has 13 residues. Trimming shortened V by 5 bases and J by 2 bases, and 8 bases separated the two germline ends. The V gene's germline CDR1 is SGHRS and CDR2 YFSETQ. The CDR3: CASSEGPYNEQFF. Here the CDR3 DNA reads TGCGCCAGCAGTGAGGGCCCCTACAATGAGCAGTTCTTC.

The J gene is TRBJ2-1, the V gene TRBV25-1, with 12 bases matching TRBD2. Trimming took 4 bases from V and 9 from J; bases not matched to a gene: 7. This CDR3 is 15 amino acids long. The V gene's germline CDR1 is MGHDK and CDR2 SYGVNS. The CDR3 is CASSGASGRAGEQFF. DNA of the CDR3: TGTGCCAGCAGTGGAGCTAGCGGGAGGGCCGGTGAGCAGTTCTTC.

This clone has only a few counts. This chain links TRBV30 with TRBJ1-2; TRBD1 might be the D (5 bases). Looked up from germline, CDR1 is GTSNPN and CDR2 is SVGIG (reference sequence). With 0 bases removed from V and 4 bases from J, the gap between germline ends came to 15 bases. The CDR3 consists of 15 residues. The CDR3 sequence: CAWSVQEGSIYGYTF. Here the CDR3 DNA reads TGTGCCTGGAGTGTACAAGAGGGGTCCATCTATGGCTACACCTTC. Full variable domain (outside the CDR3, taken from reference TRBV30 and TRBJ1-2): SQTIHQWPATLVQPVGSPLSLECTVEGTSNPNLYWYRQAAGRGLQLLFYSVGIGQISSEVPQNLSASRPQDRQFILSSKKLLLSDSGFYLCAWSVQEGSIYGYTFGSGTRLTVV.

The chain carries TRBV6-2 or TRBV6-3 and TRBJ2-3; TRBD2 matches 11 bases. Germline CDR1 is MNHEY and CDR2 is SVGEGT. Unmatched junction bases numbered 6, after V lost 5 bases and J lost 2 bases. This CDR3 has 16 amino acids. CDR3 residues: CASSLAGGRFTDTQYF. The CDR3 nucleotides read TGTGCCAGCAGTCTAGCGGGAGGCCGCTTCACAGATACGCAGTATTTT.

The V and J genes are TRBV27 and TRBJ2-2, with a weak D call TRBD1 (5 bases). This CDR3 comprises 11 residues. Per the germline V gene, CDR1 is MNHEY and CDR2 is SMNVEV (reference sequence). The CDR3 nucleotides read TGTGTAAGCAGGGACACCGGGGAGCTGTTTTTT. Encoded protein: CVSRDTGELFF.

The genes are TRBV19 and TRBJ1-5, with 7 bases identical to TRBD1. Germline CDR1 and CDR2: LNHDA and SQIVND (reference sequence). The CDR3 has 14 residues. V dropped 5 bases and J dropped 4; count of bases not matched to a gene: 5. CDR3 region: CASSLGQHNQPQHF. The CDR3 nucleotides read TGTGCCAGTAGTCTGGGACAGCATAATCAGCCCCAGCATTTT. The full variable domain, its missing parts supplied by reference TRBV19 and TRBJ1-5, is DGGITQSPKYLFRKEGQNVTLSCEQNLNHDAMYWYRQDPGQGLRLIYYSQIVNDFQKGDIAEGYSVSREKKESFPLTVTSAQKNPTAFYLCASSLGQHNQPQHFGDGTRLSIL.